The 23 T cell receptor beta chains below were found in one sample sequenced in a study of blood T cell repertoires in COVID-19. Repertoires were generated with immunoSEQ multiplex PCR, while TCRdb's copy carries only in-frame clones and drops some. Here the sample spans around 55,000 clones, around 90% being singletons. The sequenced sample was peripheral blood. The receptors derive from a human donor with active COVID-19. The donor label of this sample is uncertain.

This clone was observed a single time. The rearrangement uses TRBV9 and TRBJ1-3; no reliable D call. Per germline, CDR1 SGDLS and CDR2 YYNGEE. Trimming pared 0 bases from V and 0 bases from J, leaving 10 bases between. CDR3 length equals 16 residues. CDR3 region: CASSVGSGSSGNTIYF. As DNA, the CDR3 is TGTGCCAGCAGCGTAGGTTCAGGTAGCTCTGGAAACACCATATATTTT.

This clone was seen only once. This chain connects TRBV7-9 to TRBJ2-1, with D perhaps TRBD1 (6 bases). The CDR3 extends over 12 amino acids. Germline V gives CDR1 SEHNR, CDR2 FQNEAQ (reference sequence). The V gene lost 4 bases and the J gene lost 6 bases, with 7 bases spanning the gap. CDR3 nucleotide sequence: TGTGCCAGCAGCTCCAGGGGCAATGAGCAGTTCTTC. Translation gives CASSSRGNEQFF.

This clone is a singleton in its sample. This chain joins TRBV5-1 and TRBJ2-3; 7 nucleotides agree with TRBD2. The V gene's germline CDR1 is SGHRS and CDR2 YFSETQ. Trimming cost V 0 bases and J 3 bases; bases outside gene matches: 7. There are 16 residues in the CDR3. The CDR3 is CASSLAGAGETDTQYF. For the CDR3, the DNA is TGCGCCAGCAGCTTGGCCGGGGCGGGGGAAACAGATACGCAGTATTTT.

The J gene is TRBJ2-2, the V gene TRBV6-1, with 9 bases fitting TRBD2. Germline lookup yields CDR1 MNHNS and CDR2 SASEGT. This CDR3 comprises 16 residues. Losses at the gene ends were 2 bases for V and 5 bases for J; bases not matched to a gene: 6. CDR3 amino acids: CASSERAGGLTGELFF. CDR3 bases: TGTGCCAGCAGTGAACGGGCGGGAGGGCTGACCGGGGAGCTGTTTTTT.

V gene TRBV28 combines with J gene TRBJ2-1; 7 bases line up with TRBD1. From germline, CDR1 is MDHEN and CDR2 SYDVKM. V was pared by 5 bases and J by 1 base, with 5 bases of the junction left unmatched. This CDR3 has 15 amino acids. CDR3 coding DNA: TGTGCCAGCAGTCGAAGCAGGGGGTCCTACAATGAGCAGTTCTTC. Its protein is CASSRSRGSYNEQFF. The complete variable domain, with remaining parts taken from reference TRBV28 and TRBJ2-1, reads DVKVTQSSRYLVKRTGEKVFLECVQDMDHENMFWYRQDPGLGLRLIYFSYDVKMKEKGDIPEGYSVSREKKERFSLILESASTNQTSMYLCASSRSRGSYNEQFFGPGTRLTVL.

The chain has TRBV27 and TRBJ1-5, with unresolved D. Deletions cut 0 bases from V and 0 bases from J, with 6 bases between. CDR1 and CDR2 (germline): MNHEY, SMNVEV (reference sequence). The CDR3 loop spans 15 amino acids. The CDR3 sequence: CASSLSSNSNQPQHF. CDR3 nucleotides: TGTGCCAGCAGTTTATCGAGTAATAGCAATCAGCCCCAGCATTTT.

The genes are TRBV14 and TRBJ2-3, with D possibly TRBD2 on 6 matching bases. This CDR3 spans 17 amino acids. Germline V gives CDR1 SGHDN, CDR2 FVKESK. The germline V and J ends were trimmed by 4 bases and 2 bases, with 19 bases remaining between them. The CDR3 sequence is CASSLPAGWESTDTQYF. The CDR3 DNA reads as TGTGCCAGCAGCCTTCCCGCGGGGTGGGAGTCCACAGATACGCAGTATTTT.

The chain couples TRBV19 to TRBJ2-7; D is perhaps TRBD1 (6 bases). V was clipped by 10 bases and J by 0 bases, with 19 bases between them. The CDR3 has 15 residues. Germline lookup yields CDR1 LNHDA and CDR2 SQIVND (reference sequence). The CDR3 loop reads CATSRGLQGSYEQYF. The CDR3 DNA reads TGTGCCACTTCGCGCGGGCTACAGGGCTCCTACGAGCAGTACTTC.

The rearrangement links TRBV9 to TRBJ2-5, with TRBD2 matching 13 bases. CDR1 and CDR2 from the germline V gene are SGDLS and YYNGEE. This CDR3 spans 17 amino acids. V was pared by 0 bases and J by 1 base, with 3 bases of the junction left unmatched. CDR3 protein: CASSVGWTSGSQETQYF. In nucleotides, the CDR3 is TGTGCCAGCAGCGTAGGGTGGACTAGCGGGAGCCAAGAGACCCAGTACTTC.

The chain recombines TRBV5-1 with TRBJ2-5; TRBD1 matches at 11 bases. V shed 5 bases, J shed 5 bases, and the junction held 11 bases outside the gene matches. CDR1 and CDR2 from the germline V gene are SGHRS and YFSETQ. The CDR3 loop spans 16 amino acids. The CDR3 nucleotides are TGCGCCAGCAGTCTCTCCGGGACAGGGGGTCGGGAGACCCAGTACTTC. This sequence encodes CASSLSGTGGRETQYF. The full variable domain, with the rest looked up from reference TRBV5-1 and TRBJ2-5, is KAGVTQTPRYLIKTRGQQVTLSCSPISGHRSVSWYQQTPGQGLQFLFEYFSETQRNKGNFPGRFSGRQFSNSRSEMNVSTLELGDSALYLCASSLSGTGGRETQYFGPGTRLLVL.

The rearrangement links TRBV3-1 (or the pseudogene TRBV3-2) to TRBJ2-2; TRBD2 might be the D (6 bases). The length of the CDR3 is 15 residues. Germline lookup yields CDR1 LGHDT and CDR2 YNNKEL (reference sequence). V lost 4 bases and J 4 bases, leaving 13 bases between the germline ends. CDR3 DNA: TGTGCCAGCAGCCGTAGCGGTTGGGGCACCGGGGAGCTGTTTTTT. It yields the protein CASSRSGWGTGELFF.

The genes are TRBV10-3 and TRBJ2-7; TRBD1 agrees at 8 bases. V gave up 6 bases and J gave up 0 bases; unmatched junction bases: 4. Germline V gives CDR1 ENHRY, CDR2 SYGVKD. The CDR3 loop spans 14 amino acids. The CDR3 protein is CAIRRDRSSYEQYF. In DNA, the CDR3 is TGTGCCATCAGGCGGGACAGGAGCTCCTACGAGCAGTACTTC.

This CDR3 reads CASSPGPNDRTLGNTIYF. CDR3 in DNA: TGTGCCAGCAGCCCAGGGCCAAACGACAGGACCTTGGGAAACACCATATATTTT. This chain connects TRBV7-9 to TRBJ1-3; D possibly corresponds to TRBD1 (6 bases). The germline V gene has CDR1 SEHNR and CDR2 FQNEAQ (reference sequence). This CDR3 region has 18 residues. V shed 5 bases and J shed 4 bases, with 24 bases lying between them.

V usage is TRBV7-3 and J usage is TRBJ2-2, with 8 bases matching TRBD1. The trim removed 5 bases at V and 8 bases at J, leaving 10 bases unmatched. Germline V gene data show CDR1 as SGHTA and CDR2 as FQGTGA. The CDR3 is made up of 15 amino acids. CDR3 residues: CASSPDRVASGELFF. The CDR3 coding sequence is TGTGCCAGCAGCCCGGACAGGGTCGCAAGTGGGGAGCTGTTTTTT.

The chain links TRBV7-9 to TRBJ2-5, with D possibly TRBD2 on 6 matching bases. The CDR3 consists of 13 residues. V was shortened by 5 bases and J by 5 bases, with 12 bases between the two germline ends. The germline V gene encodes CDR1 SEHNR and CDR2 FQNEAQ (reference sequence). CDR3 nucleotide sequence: TGTGCCAGCAGCCCCAGCGGGTTGGAGACCCAGTACTTC. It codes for CASSPSGLETQYF.

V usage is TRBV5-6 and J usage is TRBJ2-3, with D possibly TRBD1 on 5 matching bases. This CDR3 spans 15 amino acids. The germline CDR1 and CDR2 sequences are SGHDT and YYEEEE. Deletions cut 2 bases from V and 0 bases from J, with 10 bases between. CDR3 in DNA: TGTGCCAGCAGCTTCCAGGGCTCTAGCACAGATACGCAGTATTTT. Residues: CASSFQGSSTDTQYF.

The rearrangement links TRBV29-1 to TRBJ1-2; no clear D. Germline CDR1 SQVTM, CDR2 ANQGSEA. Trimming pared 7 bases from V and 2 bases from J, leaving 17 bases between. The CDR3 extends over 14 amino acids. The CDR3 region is CSGRVADTNYGYTF. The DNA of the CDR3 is TGCAGCGGTCGCGTCGCAGACACAAACTATGGCTACACCTTC.

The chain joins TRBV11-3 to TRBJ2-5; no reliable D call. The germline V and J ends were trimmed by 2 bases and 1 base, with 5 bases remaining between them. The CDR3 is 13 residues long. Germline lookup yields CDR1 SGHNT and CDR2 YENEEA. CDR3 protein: CASSLRLQETQYF. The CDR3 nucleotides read TGTGCCAGCAGCTTAAGACTCCAAGAGACCCAGTACTTC.

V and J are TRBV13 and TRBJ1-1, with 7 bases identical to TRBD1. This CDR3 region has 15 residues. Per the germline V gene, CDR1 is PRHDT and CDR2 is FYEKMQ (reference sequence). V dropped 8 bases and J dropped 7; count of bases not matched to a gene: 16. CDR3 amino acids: CASHTGDSPTSEAFF. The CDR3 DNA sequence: TGTGCCAGCCACACTGGGGACAGTCCAACAAGTGAAGCTTTCTTT.

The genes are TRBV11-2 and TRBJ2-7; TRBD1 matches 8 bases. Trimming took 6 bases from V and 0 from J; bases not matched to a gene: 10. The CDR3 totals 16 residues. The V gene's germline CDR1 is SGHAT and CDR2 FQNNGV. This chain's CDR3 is CASSSPRDRSSYEQYF. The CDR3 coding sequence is TGTGCCAGCAGTTCACCTCGGGACAGGTCCTCCTACGAGCAGTACTTC.

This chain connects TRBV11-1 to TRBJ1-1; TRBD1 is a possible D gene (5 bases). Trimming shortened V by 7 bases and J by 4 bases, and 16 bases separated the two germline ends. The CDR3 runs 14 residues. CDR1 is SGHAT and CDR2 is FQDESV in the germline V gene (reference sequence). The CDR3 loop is CASNLDLGATEAFF. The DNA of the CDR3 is TGTGCCAGCAACCTGGACCTTGGGGCCACTGAAGCTTTCTTT.

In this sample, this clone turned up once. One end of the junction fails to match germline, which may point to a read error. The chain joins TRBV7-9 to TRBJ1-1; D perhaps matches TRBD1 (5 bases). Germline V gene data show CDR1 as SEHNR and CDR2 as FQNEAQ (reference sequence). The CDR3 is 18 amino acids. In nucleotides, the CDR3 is TGTGCCAGCAGTTTAGGCCCCGTGGTCCCCAGGGAGAACACTGAAGCTTTCTTT. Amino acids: CASSLGPVVPRENTEAFF.

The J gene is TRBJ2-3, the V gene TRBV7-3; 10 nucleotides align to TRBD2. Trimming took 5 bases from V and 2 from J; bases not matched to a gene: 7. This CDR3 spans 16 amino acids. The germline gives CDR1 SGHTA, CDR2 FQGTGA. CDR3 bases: TGTGCCAGCAGCCCAGGGACTAGCGTATACACAGATACGCAGTATTTT. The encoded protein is CASSPGTSVYTDTQYF.